These 29 T cell receptor beta chains were all obtained from the same sample, sequenced in a study of tissue T cells after allogeneic stem cell transplantation. The time point is: mouse harvest day 7 after allogeneic transplant. Mouse grafts combined 10^7 T-cell-depleted bone marrow cells with 10^6 splenic CD5+ T cells. Sequencing used immunoSEQ multiplex PCR; TCRdb keeps in-frame clones, though not all of them. The top ten clones hold roughly a tenth of a sample with about 3,700 clones, roughly 50% of them seen once. Material: lymph node tissue. The receptor set was obtained from a female BALB/c mouse given C57BL/6 T cells with graft-versus-host disease after an allogeneic hematopoietic cell transplant.

This clone was seen only a few times. Germline and genes: mouse. The read ends 1 residue before the CDR3 terminus; that terminus is restored from the germline J gene. The gene calls are TRBV13-3 and TRBJ2-1, with D possibly TRBD2 on 7 matching bases. V dropped 2 bases and J dropped 3 bases, with 9 bases sitting between them. The CDR3 length is 14 residues. Germline values: CDR1 NNHDY, CDR2 SYVADS. The DNA read from the CDR3 is TGTGCCAGCAGTGAGAGGGGGGGCTATGCTGAGCAGTTC. It codes for CASSERGGYAEQF. Given in full, the CDR3 is CASSERGGYAEQFF.

This clone was found a few times. Genes and germline come from the mouse. The missing CDR3 end, 1 residue past where the read stops, is filled in from the germline J gene. The chain combines TRBV13-2 with TRBJ2-3, with a tentative D call TRBD2 (5 bases). Germline CDR1 reads NNHNN; CDR2 reads SYGAGS (reference sequence). This CDR3 is built from 15 residues. V lost 0 bases to trimming and J lost 0 bases, with 8 bases between them. The part of the CDR3 DNA that was read is TGTGCCAGCGGTGATGTGGGGAGTAGTGCAGAAACGCTGTAT. Protein: CASGDVGSSAETLY. The full CDR3 reads CASGDVGSSAETLYF.

Concerning this clone: Germline and genes here are mouse. The CDR3 is cut off 1 residue early in the read; its end comes from the germline J gene. This chain uses TRBV13-2 with TRBJ2-5; TRBD1 is a possible D gene (6 bases). CDR1 is NNHNN and CDR2 is SYGAGS in the germline V gene (reference sequence). The CDR3 totals 16 residues. Trimming removed 0 bases at V and 2 bases at J, with 13 bases between. The sequenced CDR3 bases are TGTGCCAGCGGTGATGCAAGGGGGTTTGGCCAAGACACCCAGTAC. Its protein product is CASGDARGFGQDTQY. The CDR3 in its entirety is CASGDARGFGQDTQYF.

Concerning this clone: The gene names here belong to mouse. The read is 1 residue too short to cover the CDR3 end, so that end is filled in from the germline J gene. The J gene is TRBJ1-4, the V gene TRBV3; no clear D. The length of the CDR3 is 14 residues. Germline V gene lookup returns CDR1 SNHLY and CDR2 FYNGKV (reference sequence). V lost 2 bases to trimming and J lost 0 bases, with 4 bases between them. The CDR3 sequence is CASSLQVSNERLFF. CDR3 bases read: TGTGCCAGCAGCTTACAGGTTTCCAACGAAAGATTATTT.

As for this clone: Germline and genes: mouse. The CDR3 end is not reached by the read, which stops 1 residue before it; the germline J gene fills it in. The chain links TRBV26 to TRBJ2-5; no firm D call. This CDR3 has 14 residues. Trimming removed 3 bases at V and 0 bases at J, with 7 bases between. CDR1 is KGHPV, CDR2 FQNQEV, per germline (reference sequence). This CDR3 is CASSLQLNQDTQYF. CDR3 DNA (partial): TGTGCCAGCAGTCTCCAACTTAACCAAGACACCCAGTAC.

Of note for this clone: Germline and genes here are mouse. The CDR3 is cut off 1 residue early in the read; its end comes from the germline J gene. The rearrangement links TRBV5 to TRBJ1-1; 7 bases match TRBD1. The CDR3 has 16 residues. Germline V gene sequence: CDR1 LGHNA, CDR2 YNLKQL (reference sequence). Losses at the gene ends were 0 bases for V and 0 bases for J; bases not matched to a gene: 4. CDR3 amino acids: CASSQDGGTANTEVFF. The part of the CDR3 DNA that was read is TGTGCCAGCAGCCAAGATGGCGGGACAGCAAACACAGAAGTCTTC.

This clone appeared a few times. Germline and genes here are mouse. The read ends 1 residue shy of where the CDR3 ends; the end is completed using the germline J gene. The rearrangement joins TRBV13-3 to TRBJ2-3; 12 bases fit TRBD2. The CDR3 has 16 amino acids. The V and J ends lost 3 bases and 0 bases, in that order; junction bases with no gene match: 2. Germline V CDR1 and CDR2: NNHDY, SYVADS. CDR3 region: CASSGGTGGSAETLYF. The part of the CDR3 DNA that was read is TGTGCCAGCAGTGGAGGGACTGGGGGGAGTGCAGAAACGCTGTAT.

With regard to this clone: Gene names refer to mouse genes. The CDR3 reads CASSLTGYYEQYF. The sequenced part of the CDR3 DNA is TGTGCAAGCAGCTTGACTGGGTACTATGAACAGTAC. V gene TRBV16 combines with J gene TRBJ2-7, with TRBD2 matching 7 bases. The sequence runs out 1 residue before the end of the CDR3; the remainder is reconstructed from the germline J gene. Germline V gene lookup returns CDR1 SGHSA and CDR2 FRNQAP. J lost 3 bases, V lost 3 bases, and 2 bases had no gene match. The CDR3 runs 13 residues.

The sample holds a few counts of this clone. Gene names and germline refer to mouse. The CDR3 extends 1 residue past the end of the read, so its final part is completed from the germline J gene. The chain combines TRBV19 with TRBJ1-3, with a possible D match to TRBD1 (6 bases). This CDR3 has 16 amino acids. Germline CDR1 FNHDT, CDR2 SITEND (reference sequence). V was cut by 4 bases and J by 0 bases, with 14 bases left in between. Incomplete CDR3 DNA: TGTGCCAGCAGTCGCCGAGGACAGCTTTCTGGAAATACGCTCTAT. Amino acid sequence: CASSRRGQLSGNTLY. The whole CDR3 region reads CASSRRGQLSGNTLYF.

This clone has a handful of counts. Gene labels here are mouse ones. The CDR3 end is not reached by the read, which stops 1 residue before it; the germline J gene fills it in. The gene calls are TRBV26 and TRBJ2-7; TRBD2 matches at 11 bases. CDR1 is KGHPV and CDR2 is FQNQEV in the germline V gene (reference sequence). V shed 0 bases and J 3 bases; nucleotides not matched to a gene: 4. The CDR3 is 16 amino acids. The sequenced CDR3 bases are TGTGCCAGCAGTCTGTCCTCCGGGACTGGGGGCTATGAACAGTAC. Encoded protein: CASSLSSGTGGYEQY. The complete CDR3 protein is CASSLSSGTGGYEQYF. Using reference TRBV26 and TRBJ2-7 for the parts outside the CDR3, the full variable domain is NSKVIQTPRYLVKGQGQKAKMRCIPEKGHPVVFWYQQNKNNEFKFLINFQNQEVLQQIDMTEKRFSAECPSNSPCSLEIQSSEAGDSALYLCASSLSSGTGGYEQYFGPGTRLTVL.

Note on this clone: Mouse gene names and germline throughout. Coverage ceases 1 residue before the CDR3 finishes, and the germline J gene fills in the end. This chain connects TRBV26 to TRBJ2-3; 9 bases fit TRBD1. Germline V gene lookup returns CDR1 KGHPV and CDR2 FQNQEV (reference sequence). This CDR3 has 16 residues. The trim removed 6 bases at V and 3 bases at J, leaving 10 bases unmatched. The sequenced part of the CDR3 DNA is TGTGCCAGCAGCCAGCTGGGACAGGGTCGGGCAGAAACGCTGTAT. As protein: CASSQLGQGRAETLY. The entire CDR3 protein is CASSQLGQGRAETLYF.

A word on this clone: The genes and germline here are from mouse. The CDR3 end lies 1 residue beyond the end of the read and is filled in from the germline J gene. The rearrangement joins TRBV13-1 to TRBJ2-5; D not resolved. CDR3 size: 11 residues. Germline V gene data show CDR1 as NSHNY and CDR2 as SYGAGN. The V end lost 3 bases, the J end lost 4 bases, and 3 bases lay between the germline ends. The covered CDR3 bases are TGTGCCAGCAGTGGGAAAGACACCCAGTAC. Its protein product is CASSGKDTQY. The CDR3 in full is CASSGKDTQYF.

As for this clone: At one boundary the junction diverges from the germline segment, which might be a read error. Gene names and germline refer to mouse. The CDR3 end falls 1 residue outside the read, so it is completed with the germline J gene. This rearrangement joins TRBV13-2 to TRBJ2-7, with 10 bases that match TRBD1. The CDR3 runs 14 residues. Germline V gives CDR1 NNHNN, CDR2 SYGAGS (reference sequence). The CDR3 sequence is CASSDPGQGYEQYF. CDR3 bases read: TGTGCCAGCAGTGATCCGGGACAGGGGTATGAACAGTAC.

On this clone: The gene names here belong to mouse. The CDR3 extends 1 residue past the end of the read, so its final part is completed from the germline J gene. The gene calls are TRBV12-2 and TRBJ1-1, with no clear D. Germline loops: CDR1 SGHLS, CDR2 HYDKME. Trimming stripped 4 bases from V and 0 bases from J, with 8 bases between. CDR3 size: 13 residues. This CDR3 is CASSAQTNTEVFF. The CDR3 DNA, read in part, is TGTGCCAGCTCAGCACAGACAAACACAGAAGTCTTC.

This clone was recorded once. All gene names here are mouse names. The read falls 1 residue short of the CDR3 end, and the missing part is taken from the germline J gene. V and J are TRBV3 and TRBJ1-4; 9 bases map to TRBD1. The CDR3 contains 14 residues. V shed 3 bases and J 7 bases; nucleotides not matched to a gene: 3. Germline loops: CDR1 SNHLY, CDR2 FYNGKV (reference sequence). CDR3 bases read: TGTGCCAGCAGCTTGGGACAGGGTCGCGAAAGATTATTT. This encodes CASSLGQGRERLF. In full, the CDR3 reads CASSLGQGRERLFF.

A remark on this clone: The listed genes are named as in mouse. The read ends 1 residue shy of where the CDR3 ends; the end is completed using the germline J gene. V is TRBV4 and J is TRBJ1-6, with 8 bases aligning to TRBD1. TRBJ1-6 is filed as an ORF, its function uncertain. Germline assignment: CDR1 LGHDT and CDR2 YNNKQL (reference sequence). The ends lost 4 bases at V and 6 bases at J; junction bases unmatched: 2. This CDR3 comprises 14 residues. The covered CDR3 bases are TGTGCCAGCAGCTGGACAGGGTTTAATTCGCCCCTCTAC. Translating it yields CASSWTGFNSPLY. The whole CDR3 is CASSWTGFNSPLYF.

In its sample, this clone was seen once. Mouse gene names and germline throughout. Coverage ceases 1 residue before the CDR3 finishes, and the germline J gene fills in the end. The gene calls are TRBV13-3 and TRBJ2-5; TRBD1 matches 7 bases. Germline loops: CDR1 NNHDY, CDR2 SYVADS. V shed 1 base and J 2 bases; nucleotides not matched to a gene: 1. The CDR3 is 14 residues long. CDR3 loop: CASSDNRGQDTQYF. The CDR3 bases that were read are TGTGCCAGCAGTGATAACAGGGGCCAAGACACCCAGTAC.

Turning to this clone: All gene names here are mouse names. The read terminates 1 residue ahead of where the CDR3 ends, so the germline J gene completes it. The gene calls are TRBV3 and TRBJ2-5; 13 nucleotides match TRBD2. Looked up from germline, CDR1 is SNHLY and CDR2 is FYNGKV (reference sequence). The V gene end was trimmed by 5 bases and the J gene end by 8 bases; junction bases not matched to a gene: 7. The CDR3 is 15 residues long. CDR3 sequence reads: CASSLGLGGRATQYF. The DNA read from the CDR3 is TGTGCCAGCAGCCTCGGACTGGGGGGGCGCGCCACCCAGTAC.

In its sample, this clone was seen a few times. Genes here carry mouse names. The CDR3 is cut off 1 residue early in the read; its end comes from the germline J gene. The chain uses TRBV26 and TRBJ2-7; the D is unclear. The CDR3 is 14 amino acids. The V gene lost 5 bases and the J gene lost 0 bases, with 11 bases spanning the gap. Germline CDR1 and CDR2: KGHPV and FQNQEV (reference sequence). Incomplete CDR3 DNA: TGTGCCAGCAGTACCCCAGGAAGCTCCTATGAACAGTAC. Translation: CASSTPGSSYEQY. The full CDR3 sequence reads CASSTPGSSYEQYF.

This clone has just one count. Gene names are mouse gene names. The missing CDR3 end, 1 residue past where the read stops, is filled in from the germline J gene. The gene calls are TRBV20 and TRBJ2-7; 9 nucleotides match TRBD2. The CDR3 totals 14 residues. Trimming at V came to 0 bases and at J to 4 bases, leaving 4 bases not matched to a gene. Germline CDR1 is GFQATS and CDR2 is STVNSAI. The CDR3 spells CGARDAGGGYEQYF. CDR3 bases read: TGTGGTGCTAGGGATGCTGGGGGGGGGTATGAACAGTAC. The variable domain in full, completed from reference TRBV20 and TRBJ2-7, reads GALVYQYPRRTICKSGTSMRMECQAVGFQATSVAWYRQSPQKTFELIALSTVNSAIKYEQNFTQEKFPISHPNLSFSSMTVLNAYLEDRGLYLCGARDAGGGYEQYFGPGTRLTVL.

This clone was seen only a few times. Gene names are mouse gene names. The observed sequence ends 1 residue before the CDR3 terminus, with the missing tail filled in from the germline J gene. This sequence joins TRBV26 and TRBJ2-1; D uncertain. This CDR3 region has 15 residues. From germline, CDR1 is KGHPV and CDR2 FQNQEV (reference sequence). Between the trimmed V and J ends, which lost 1 base and 0 bases, there was a span of 7 bases. Incomplete CDR3 DNA: TGTGCCAGCAGTCTGTACACCTATAACTATGCTGAGCAGTTC. It yields the protein CASSLYTYNYAEQF. The whole CDR3 is CASSLYTYNYAEQFF.

Comments on this clone: Gene names and germline refer to mouse. The CDR3 end is not reached by the read, which stops 1 residue before it; the germline J gene fills it in. This chain links TRBV26 with TRBJ1-1; 8 positions match TRBD1. Trimming cost V 4 bases and J 1 base; bases outside gene matches: 2. The CDR3 covers 14 residues. Germline CDR1 is KGHPV and CDR2 is FQNQEV (reference sequence). The CDR3 protein is CASSQTGANTEVFF. CDR3 bases read: TGTGCCAGCAGTCAGACAGGGGCGAACACAGAAGTCTTC.

Remarks on this clone: Mouse germline and gene names are used. From the germline J gene comes the end of the CDR3, since the read stops 1 residue before it. V usage is TRBV16 and J usage is TRBJ2-5; TRBD2 agrees at 12 bases. Trimming at V came to 5 bases and at J to 0 bases, leaving 3 bases not matched to a gene. The CDR3 totals 16 residues. CDR1 SGHSA and CDR2 FRNQAP come from the germline V gene. The part of the CDR3 DNA that was read is TGTGCAAGCAGCGGGGACTGGGGGGTTAACCAAGACACCCAGTAC. Translating it yields CASSGDWGVNQDTQY. The whole CDR3 region reads CASSGDWGVNQDTQYF.

This clone has only a few counts. Gene names are mouse gene names. Sequencing ends 1 residue short of the CDR3 end; the germline J gene provides the rest. The rearrangement joins TRBV26 to TRBJ1-2; maybe TRBD1 (5 bases). The CDR3 is 15 residues long. Germline-derived CDR1 and CDR2 are KGHPV and FQNQEV (reference sequence). V lost 0 bases, J lost 0 bases, and 8 bases lay in between. CDR3 in amino acids: CASSLSRGANSDYTF. The part of the CDR3 DNA that was read is TGTGCCAGCAGTCTGTCGCGGGGGGCAAACTCCGACTACACC.

Of note for this clone: The gene names given are mouse names. Read data end 1 residue before the CDR3 end; the end is taken from the germline J gene. The chain carries TRBV12-2 and TRBJ1-4; weak D call: TRBD1 (5 bases). Trimming removed 0 bases from V and 1 base from J, with 5 bases in between. Germline-derived CDR1 and CDR2 are SGHLS and HYDKME. The CDR3 is 14 residues long. The CDR3 bases that were read are TGTGCCAGCTCTCTCCAGGGTTCCAACGAAAGATTATTT. The encoded protein is CASSLQGSNERLF. The CDR3 in its entirety is CASSLQGSNERLFF.

This clone was seen a handful of times. Gene and germline names: mouse. With the read ending 1 residue before the CDR3 end, the germline J gene is used to fill in that end. This chain connects TRBV3 to TRBJ2-1; TRBD2 matches at 7 bases. The CDR3 sequence is 14 residues long. Trimming removed 5 bases from V and 1 base from J; junction bases left unmatched: 2. Germline assignment: CDR1 SNHLY and CDR2 FYNGKV (reference sequence). The CDR3: CASSVWGNYAEQFF. CDR3 DNA, as far as it was read: TGTGCCAGCAGCGTCTGGGGGAACTATGCTGAGCAGTTC.

This clone was seen a handful of times. The genes are named according to mouse. Read data end 1 residue before the CDR3 end; the end is taken from the germline J gene. The V gene is TRBV3, the J gene TRBJ1-2; maybe TRBD1 (5 bases). The length of the CDR3 is 12 residues. V dropped 6 bases and J dropped 1 base, with 6 bases sitting between them. Germline CDR1 SNHLY, CDR2 FYNGKV (reference sequence). CDR3: CASRGENSDYTF. The CDR3 DNA, read in part, is TGTGCCAGCAGAGGGGAAAACTCCGACTACACC. Filled out from reference TRBV3 and TRBJ1-2, the complete variable domain reads GPKVLQIPSHQIIDMGQMVTLNCDPVSNHLYFYWYKQILGQQMEFLVNFYNGKVMEKSKLFKDQFSVERPDGSYFTLKIQPTALEDSAVYFCASRGENSDYTFGSGTRLLVI.

This clone was recorded once. The germline and genes are mouse ones. With the read ending 1 residue before the CDR3 end, the germline J gene is used to fill in that end. The V and J genes are TRBV12-1 and TRBJ2-4, with 9 bases lining up with TRBD2. The junction had 2 bases not matched to a gene; V was cut back by 2 bases and J by 0 bases. Per the germline V gene, CDR1 is SGHSN and CDR2 is HYEKVE. The CDR3 is 15 residues long. CDR3 sequence reads: CASSRDWVSQNTLYF. Partial CDR3 DNA: TGTGCCAGCTCTCGGGACTGGGTTAGTCAAAACACCTTGTAC. The variable domain in full, completed from reference TRBV12-1 and TRBJ2-4, reads DSGVVQSPRHIIKEKGGRSVLTCIPISGHSNVVWYQQTLGKELKFLIQHYEKVERDKGFLPSRFSVQQFDDYHSEMNMSALELEDSAMYFCASSRDWVSQNTLYFGAGTRLSVL.

Judged by abundance, this clone is large. The gene names here belong to mouse. The covered CDR3 bases are TGTGCCAGCAGTCTGTCGTTGGGGGGTTACTATGCTGAGCAGTTC. Its protein product is CASSLSLGGYYAEQF. The whole CDR3 sequence is CASSLSLGGYYAEQFF. The chain carries TRBV26 and TRBJ2-1; the match to TRBD2 covers 7 bases. The read comes to an end 1 residue before the CDR3 does, leaving the germline J gene to fill in the end. The V gene's germline CDR1 is KGHPV and CDR2 FQNQEV (reference sequence). This CDR3 comprises 16 residues. V lost 0 bases to trimming and J lost 2 bases; unmatched junction nucleotides: 4. Drawing the rest from reference TRBV26 and TRBJ2-1, the complete variable domain is NSKVIQTPRYLVKGQGQKAKMRCIPEKGHPVVFWYQQNKNNEFKFLINFQNQEVLQQIDMTEKRFSAECPSNSPCSLEIQSSEAGDSALYLCASSLSLGGYYAEQFFGPGTRLTVL.